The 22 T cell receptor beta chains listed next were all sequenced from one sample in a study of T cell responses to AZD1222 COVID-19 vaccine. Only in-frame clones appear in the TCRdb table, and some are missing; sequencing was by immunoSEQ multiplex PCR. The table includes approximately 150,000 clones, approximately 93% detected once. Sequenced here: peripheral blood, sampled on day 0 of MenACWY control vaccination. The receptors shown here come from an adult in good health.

CDR3 amino acids: CASSFRDSSYEQYF. CDR3 coding DNA: TGTGCCAGCTCATTCCGGGACAGCTCCTACGAGCAGTACTTC. This chain connects TRBV18 to TRBJ2-7; TRBD1 matches 7 bases. Looked up from germline, CDR1 is KGHSH and CDR2 is LQKENI. V shed 5 bases, J shed 0 bases, and the junction held 4 bases outside the gene matches. The CDR3 is 14 residues long.

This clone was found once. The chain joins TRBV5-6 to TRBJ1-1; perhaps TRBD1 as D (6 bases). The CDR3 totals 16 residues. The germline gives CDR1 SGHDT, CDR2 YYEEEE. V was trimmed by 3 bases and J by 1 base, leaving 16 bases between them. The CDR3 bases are TGTGCCAGCAGCTCGGGGGGGCCCCTTGGGAACACTGAAGCTTTCTTT. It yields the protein CASSSGGPLGNTEAFF.

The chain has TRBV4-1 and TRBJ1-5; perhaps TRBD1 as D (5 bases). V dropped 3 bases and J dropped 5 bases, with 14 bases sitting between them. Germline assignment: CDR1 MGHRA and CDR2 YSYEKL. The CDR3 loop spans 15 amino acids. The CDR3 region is CASSQGPWSYQPQHF. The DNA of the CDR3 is TGCGCCAGCAGCCAGGGACCGTGGAGCTATCAGCCCCAGCATTTT.

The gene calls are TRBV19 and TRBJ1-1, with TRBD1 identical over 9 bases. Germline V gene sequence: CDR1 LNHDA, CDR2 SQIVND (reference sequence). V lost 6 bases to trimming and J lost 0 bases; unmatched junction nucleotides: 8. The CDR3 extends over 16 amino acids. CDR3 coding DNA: TGTGCCAGTAGCCTGGGACAGGGCCACATGAACACTGAAGCTTTCTTT. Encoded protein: CASSLGQGHMNTEAFF.

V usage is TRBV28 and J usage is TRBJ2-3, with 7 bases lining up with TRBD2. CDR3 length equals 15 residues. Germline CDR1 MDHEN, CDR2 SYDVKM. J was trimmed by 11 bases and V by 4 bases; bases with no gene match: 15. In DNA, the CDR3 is TGTGCCAGCAGTTCCCAGATGGCGGCGGGGAGGGGGCAGTATTTT. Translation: CASSSQMAAGRGQYF. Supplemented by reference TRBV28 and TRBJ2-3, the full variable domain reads DVKVTQSSRYLVKRTGEKVFLECVQDMDHENMFWYRQDPGLGLRLIYFSYDVKMKEKGDIPEGYSVSREKKERFSLILESASTNQTSMYLCASSSQMAAGRGQYFGPGTRLTVL.

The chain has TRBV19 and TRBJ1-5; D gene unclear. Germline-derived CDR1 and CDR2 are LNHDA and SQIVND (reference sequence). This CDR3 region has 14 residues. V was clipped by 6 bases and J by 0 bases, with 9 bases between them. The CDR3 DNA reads TGTGCCAGTAGCTACAGCGTTAGCAATCAGCCCCAGCATTTT. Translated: CASSYSVSNQPQHF.

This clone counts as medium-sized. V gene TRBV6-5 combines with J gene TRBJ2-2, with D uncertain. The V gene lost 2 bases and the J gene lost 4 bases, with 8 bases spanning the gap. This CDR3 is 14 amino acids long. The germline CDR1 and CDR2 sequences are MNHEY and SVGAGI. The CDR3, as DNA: TGTGCCAGCAGTTACACCCCTCGCACCGGGGAGCTGTTTTTT. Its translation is CASSYTPRTGELFF.

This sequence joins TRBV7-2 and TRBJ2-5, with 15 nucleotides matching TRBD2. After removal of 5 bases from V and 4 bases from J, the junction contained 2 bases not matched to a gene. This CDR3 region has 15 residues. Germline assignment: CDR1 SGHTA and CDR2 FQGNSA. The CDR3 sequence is CASSTGLAGGETQYF. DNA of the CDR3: TGTGCCAGCAGCACGGGACTAGCGGGGGGAGAGACCCAGTACTTC.

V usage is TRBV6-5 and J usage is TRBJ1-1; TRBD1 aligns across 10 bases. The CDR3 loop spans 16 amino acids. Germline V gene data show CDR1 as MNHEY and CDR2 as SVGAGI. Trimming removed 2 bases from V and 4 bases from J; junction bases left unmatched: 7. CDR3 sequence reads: CASSYRFGDRGTEAFF. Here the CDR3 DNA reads TGTGCCAGCAGTTACAGGTTCGGGGACAGGGGCACTGAAGCTTTCTTT.

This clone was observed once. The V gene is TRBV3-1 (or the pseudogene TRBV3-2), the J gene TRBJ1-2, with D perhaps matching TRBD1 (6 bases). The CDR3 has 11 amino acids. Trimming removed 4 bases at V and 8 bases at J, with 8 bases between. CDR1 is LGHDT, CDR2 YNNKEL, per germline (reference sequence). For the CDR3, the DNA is TGTGCCAGCAGCCTCAGGGGAGGCTACACCTTC. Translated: CASSLRGGYTF.

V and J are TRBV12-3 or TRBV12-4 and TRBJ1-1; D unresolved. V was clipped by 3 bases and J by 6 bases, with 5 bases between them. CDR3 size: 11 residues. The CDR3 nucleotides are TGTGCCAGCAGTTTGTTCTCTGAAGCTTTCTTT. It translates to CASSLFSEAFF.

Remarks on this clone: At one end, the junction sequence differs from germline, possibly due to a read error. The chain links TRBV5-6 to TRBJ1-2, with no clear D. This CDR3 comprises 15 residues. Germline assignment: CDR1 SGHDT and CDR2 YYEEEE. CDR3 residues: CASSLEGSSNYRYTF. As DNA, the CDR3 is TGTGCCAGCAGCTTGGAGGGTAGTTCTAACTATCGCTACACCTTC.

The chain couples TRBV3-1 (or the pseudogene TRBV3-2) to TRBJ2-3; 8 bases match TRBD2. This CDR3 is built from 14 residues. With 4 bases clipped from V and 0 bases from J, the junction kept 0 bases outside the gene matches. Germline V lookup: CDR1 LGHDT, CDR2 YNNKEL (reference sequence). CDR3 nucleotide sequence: TGTGCCAGCAGCCGCGGGGGGAGCACAGATACGCAGTATTTT. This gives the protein CASSRGGSTDTQYF.

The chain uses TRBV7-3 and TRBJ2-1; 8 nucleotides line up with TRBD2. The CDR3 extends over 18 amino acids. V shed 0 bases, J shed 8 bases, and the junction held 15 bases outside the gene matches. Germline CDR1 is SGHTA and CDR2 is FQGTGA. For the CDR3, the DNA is TGTGCCAGCAGCTTAACGAATCAAGGGTGGGGACTAGATGATGAGCAGTTCTTC. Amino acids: CASSLTNQGWGLDDEQFF.

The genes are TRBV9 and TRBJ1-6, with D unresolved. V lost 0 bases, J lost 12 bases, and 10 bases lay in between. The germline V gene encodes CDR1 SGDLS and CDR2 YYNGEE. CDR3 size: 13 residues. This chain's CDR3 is CASSVGGGLPLHF. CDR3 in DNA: TGTGCCAGCAGCGTAGGCGGCGGATTACCCCTCCACTTT.

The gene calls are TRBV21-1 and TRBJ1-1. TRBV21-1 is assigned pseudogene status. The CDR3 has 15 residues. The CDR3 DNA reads TGTGCCAGCAGCAAAGGTCTCGCGGGGAACACTGAAGCTTTCTTT. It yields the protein CASSKGLAGNTEAFF.

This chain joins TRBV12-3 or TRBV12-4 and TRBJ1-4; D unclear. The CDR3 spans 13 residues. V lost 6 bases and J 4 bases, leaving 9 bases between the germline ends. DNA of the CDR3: TGTGCCAGCAGGGGCAGTAATAATGAAAAACTGTTTTTT. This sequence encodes CASRGSNNEKLFF.

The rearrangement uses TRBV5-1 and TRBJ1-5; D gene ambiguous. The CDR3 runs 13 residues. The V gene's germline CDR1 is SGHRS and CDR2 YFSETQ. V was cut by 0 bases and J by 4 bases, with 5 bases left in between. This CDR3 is CASSLDINQPQHF. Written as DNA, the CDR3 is TGCGCCAGCAGCTTGGACATAAATCAGCCCCAGCATTTT.

CDR3 bases: TGTGCCAGCAGTCTAGCGGGAGTTAAGGAGACCCAGTACTTC. It specifies CASSLAGVKETQYF. The V call is TRBV2, the J call TRBJ2-5, with TRBD2 matching 10 bases. J gave up 5 bases and V 5 bases, and 5 bases lay outside the gene matches. The CDR3 totals 14 residues. The germline CDR1 and CDR2 sequences are SNHLY and FYNNEI.

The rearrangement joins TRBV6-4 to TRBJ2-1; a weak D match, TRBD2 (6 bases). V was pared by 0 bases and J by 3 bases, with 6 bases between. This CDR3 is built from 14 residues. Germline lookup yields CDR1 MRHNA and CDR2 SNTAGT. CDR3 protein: CASSDSTSYNEQFF. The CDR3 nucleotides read TGTGCCAGCAGTGACTCGACTAGCTACAATGAGCAGTTCTTC.

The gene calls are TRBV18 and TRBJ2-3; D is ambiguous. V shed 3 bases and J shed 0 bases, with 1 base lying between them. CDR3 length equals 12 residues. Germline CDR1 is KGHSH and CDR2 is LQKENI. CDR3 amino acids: CASSPSTDTQYF. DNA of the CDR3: TGTGCCAGCTCACCCAGCACAGATACGCAGTATTTT.

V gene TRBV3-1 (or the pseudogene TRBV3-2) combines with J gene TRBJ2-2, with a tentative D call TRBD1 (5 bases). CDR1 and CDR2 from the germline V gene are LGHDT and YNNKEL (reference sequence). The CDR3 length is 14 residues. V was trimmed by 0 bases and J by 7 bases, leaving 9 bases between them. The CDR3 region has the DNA TGTGCCAGCAGCCAAGATATAGGGGACGGGGAGCTGTTTTTT. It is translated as CASSQDIGDGELFF.